This TCR beta chain came from a study of T cells in localized non-small cell lung cancer. Germline-derived CDR1 and CDR2 are GTSNPN and SVGIG (reference sequence). The V and J ends lost 1 base and 0 bases respectively, with 13 bases between them. This CDR3 is built from 16 residues. TCRdb's table, derived via immunoSEQ multiplex PCR, lists solely in-frame clones and lacks some. The sample contains about 3,000 clones, 23% of which appear only once. The receptor was isolated from a female donor older than 55 with stage I lung adenocarcinoma. The rearrangement uses TRBV30 and TRBJ2-1; D not certain. Specimen: lung tumor tissue, collected before any cancer treatment. The CDR3 here is CAWSGQAAGSYNEQFF. The CDR3, as DNA: TGTGCCTGGAGTGGCCAGGCGGCCGGCTCCTACAATGAGCAGTTCTTC. Complete variable domain (other parts from reference TRBV30 and TRBJ2-1): SQTIHQWPATLVQPVGSPLSLECTVEGTSNPNLYWYRQAAGRGLQLLFYSVGIGQISSEVPQNLSASRPQDRQFILSSKKLLLSDSGFYLCAWSGQAAGSYNEQFFGPGTRLTVL.